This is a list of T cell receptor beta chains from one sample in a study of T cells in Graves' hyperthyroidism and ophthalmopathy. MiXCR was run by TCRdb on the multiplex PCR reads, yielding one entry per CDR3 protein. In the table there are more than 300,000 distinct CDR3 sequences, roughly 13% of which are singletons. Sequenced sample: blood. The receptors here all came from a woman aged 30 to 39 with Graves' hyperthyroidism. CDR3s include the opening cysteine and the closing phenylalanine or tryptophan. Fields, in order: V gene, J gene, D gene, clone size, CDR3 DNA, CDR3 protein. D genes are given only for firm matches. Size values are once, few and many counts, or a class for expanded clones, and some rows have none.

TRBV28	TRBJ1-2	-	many	TGTGCCAGCAGTACAGGGTCTATGTCCTACACCTTC	CASSTGSMSYTF
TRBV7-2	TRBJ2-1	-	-	TGTGCCAGCAGCTTAGCTCCAGCGGGTCTTTTGGGGGTTGAGCAGTTCTTC	CASSLAPAGLLGVEQFF
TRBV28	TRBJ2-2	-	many	TGTGCCAGCAGCAAGAGGACAGACCCTATTCCCTACACCGGGGAGCTGTTTTTT	CASSKRTDPIPYTGELFF
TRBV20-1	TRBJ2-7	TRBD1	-	TGCAGTGCTAGAAAAGAAGGTACAGGGGGCTTATACGAGCAGTACTTC	CSARKEGTGGLYEQYF
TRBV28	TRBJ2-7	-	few	TGTGCCAGCAGTTTTAGGGGCTCACCCTACGAGCAGTACTTC	CASSFRGSPYEQYF
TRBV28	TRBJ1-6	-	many	TGTGCCAGCAGTGCACAGTTGGGTTCACCCCTCCACTTT	CASSAQLGSPLHF
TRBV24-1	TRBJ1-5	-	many	TGTGCCACCAGTGATTCTAGGAGGTCGCATCAGCCCCAGCATTTT	CATSDSRRSHQPQHF
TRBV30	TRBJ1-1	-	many	TGTGCCTGGAGTGTACTTTTACTCACTGAAGCTTTCTTT	CAWSVLLLTEAFF
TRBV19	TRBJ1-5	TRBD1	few	TGTGCCACTCACTCGGACAGGCTTCAGCCCCAGCATTTT	CATHSDRLQPQHF
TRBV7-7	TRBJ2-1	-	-	TGTGCTAGCAGCTTAAGCGGAGCTAAACAAGACGCTGAGCAGTTCTTC	CASSLSGAKQDAEQFF
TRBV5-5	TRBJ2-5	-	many	TGTGCCAGCAGCTTGGACGGGGAAGGGACCCAGTACTTC	CASSLDGEGTQYF